The rows below give T cell receptor beta chains drawn from one sample of a study of shared clonotypes between healthy human individuals. Here immunoSEQ multiplex PCR was the method, and the copy in TCRdb shows in-frame clones only, minus some. Here the sample spans about 2 million clones, approximately 94% being singletons. Sequencing was performed on naive CD8+ T cells sorted from blood. The receptors stem from a man aged 18 to 35 in good health. Each CDR3 is given without its conserved first and last residue. Each record gives: V gene, J gene, clone size, CDR3 protein. Size tells how often a clone was seen (once, few, many) or the class of an expanded clone, and some rows leave it out.

TRBV27	TRBJ2-5	once	ASSESGTPPGETQY
TRBV5-6	TRBJ2-7	-	ASSPPMGKSYEQY
TRBV19	TRBJ1-6	-	ASSPTTYNSPLH
TRBV9	TRBJ2-7	-	ASSPQENEQY
TRBV6-1	TRBJ2-7	-	ASSSLDNSYEQY
TRBV9	TRBJ2-1	-	ASSFGDSYNEQF
TRBV6-4	TRBJ1-6	once	ASQKNSPLH
TRBV5-4	TRBJ1-6	few	ASSFDQGAYNSPLH
TRBV18	TRBJ2-2	-	ASSLPRQGAGNTGELF
TRBV25-1	TRBJ1-2	-	ASSLVANYGYT
TRBV27	TRBJ2-1	-	ASSNRVFSYNEQF
TRBV14	TRBJ2-7	-	ASSQSPGWDRYEQY
TRBV9	TRBJ1-1	-	ASSVETAMNTEAF
TRBV6-5	TRBJ2-5	-	ASSSDQVVSETQY
TRBV29-1	TRBJ1-5	few	SVEDRRPYYSNQPQH
TRBV7-9	TRBJ1-1	-	ASNAGGWTEAF
TRBV29-1	TRBJ1-2	-	SVEGPTALSNYGYT
TRBV2	TRBJ1-1	-	ASSLVGLGTEAF
TRBV15	TRBJ1-3	-	ATSRDRGFGNTIY
TRBV10-1	TRBJ2-7	-	ASPKKLAGGPHEQY
TRBV4-3	TRBJ2-1	-	ASSPWVIEGDEQF
TRBV6-5	TRBJ1-1	-	ASTYFGGANTEAF
TRBV19	TRBJ1-1	-	ASSMTRGLVPTEAF
TRBV10-3	TRBJ2-1	once	AISLAGVYNEQF
TRBV5-6	TRBJ2-7	-	VSSPLSGGLYEQY
TRBV4-1	TRBJ1-5	-	ASSQVGGGLGNQPQH
TRBV11-2	TRBJ2-7	once	ASSLDWGVGSYEQY
TRBV28	TRBJ1-1	-	ASSLLSEFSNTEAF
TRBV27	TRBJ2-1	-	ASSLSSEGNEQF
TRBV6-5	TRBJ1-2	-	ASRLQGYGYT
TRBV2	TRBJ2-7	-	ASSDPQSSPLSYEQY
TRBV5-8	TRBJ1-2	once	ASSLAESGSIDGYT
TRBV18	TRBJ2-7	-	ASSPSVVFEQY
TRBV4-1	TRBJ2-1	-	ASSQDEQGHEQF
TRBV28	TRBJ1-1	-	ASSWEGVSTEAF
TRBV7-9	TRBJ2-5	-	ASSFGDTTQY
TRBV19	TRBJ1-5	once	ASCTLGQVLQPQH
TRBV2	TRBJ1-3	-	ASTSLGGQNTIY
TRBV28	TRBJ2-3	-	ASSPRGATDTQY
TRBV9	TRBJ2-3	-	ASSVGGGGTDTQY
TRBV7-9	TRBJ1-1	-	ASSPMDNPHTEAF
TRBV7-6	TRBJ2-2	-	ASSERGQADTGELF
TRBV5-6	TRBJ2-1	once	ASSSTGTGAYNEQF
TRBV15	TRBJ2-5	-	ATSRDEDRGPETQY
TRBV27	TRBJ1-5	-	ASSEWGNSNQPQH
TRBV4-1	TRBJ2-7	-	ASSSGGSYEQY
TRBV6-6	TRBJ2-5	-	ASSYVGQGYQETQY
TRBV15	TRBJ2-1	-	ATSRGNEQF
TRBV27	TRBJ2-7	once	ASSLRGNNYEQY
TRBV2	TRBJ1-1	-	ASSQSTGAYTEAF